Here is one T cell receptor (beta chain) with its context. The source of the sample is a study of blood T cell repertoires in COVID-19. Seattle patients were enrolled while actively infected and followed longitudinally. Profiling relied on immunoSEQ multiplex PCR, and the TCRdb table lists in-frame clones only, not all of them. There are about 200,000 clones in the sample; about 88% occur only once, and roughly a sixth lies in the top ten. Germline values: CDR1 SNHLY, CDR2 FYNNEI. Trimming pared 5 bases from V and 9 bases from J, leaving 8 bases between. The CDR3 has 12 amino acids. The rearrangement joins TRBV2 to TRBJ1-6; the D is unclear. Sequenced: peripheral blood. The TCR was taken from a middle-aged man with COVID-19, enrolled during active disease. The CDR3 loop is CASSMESSPLHF. CDR3 DNA sequence: TGTGCCAGCAGTATGGAGAGTTCACCCCTCCACTTT.